The T cell receptor beta chain under discussion was sequenced for a study of shared clonotypes between healthy human individuals. Here immunoSEQ multiplex PCR was the method, and the copy in TCRdb shows in-frame clones only, minus some. The sample contains about 980,000 clones, less than 85% of which appear only once. The specimen was memory CD4+ T cells sorted from blood. Regarding subset: CD45RA-negative fraction. The clonotype was recovered from a young man in good health.

This chain's CDR3 is CATGGQGNEQFF. The CDR3 DNA is TGTGCCACAGGGGGACAGGGGAATGAGCAGTTCTTC. V and J are TRBV10-3 and TRBJ2-1; 10 bases agree with TRBD1. With V trimmed by 10 bases and J by 7 bases, 4 bases remained unmatched. CDR3 size: 12 residues. The germline V gene encodes CDR1 ENHRY and CDR2 SYGVKD.